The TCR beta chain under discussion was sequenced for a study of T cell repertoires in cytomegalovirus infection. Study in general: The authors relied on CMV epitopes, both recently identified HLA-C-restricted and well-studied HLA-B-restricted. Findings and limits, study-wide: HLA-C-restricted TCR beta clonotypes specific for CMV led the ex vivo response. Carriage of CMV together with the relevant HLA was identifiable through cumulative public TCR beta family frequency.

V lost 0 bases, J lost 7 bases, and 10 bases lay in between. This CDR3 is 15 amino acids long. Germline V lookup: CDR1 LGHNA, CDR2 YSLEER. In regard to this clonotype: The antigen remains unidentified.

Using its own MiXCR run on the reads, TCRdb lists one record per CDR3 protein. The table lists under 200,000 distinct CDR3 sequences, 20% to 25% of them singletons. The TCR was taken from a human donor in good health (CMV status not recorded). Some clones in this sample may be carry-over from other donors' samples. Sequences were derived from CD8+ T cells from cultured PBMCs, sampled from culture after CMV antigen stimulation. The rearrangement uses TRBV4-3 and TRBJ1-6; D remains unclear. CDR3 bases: TGCGCCAGCAGCCAAGACCCGGCTGGAAATTCACCCCTCCACTTT. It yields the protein CASSQDPAGNSPLHF.